One and the same sample provided the 11 T cell receptor beta chains below, sequenced in a study of CD8+ T cells in alopecia areata. Treatment noted: oral pan-JAK inhibitor, 5-10 mg twice daily. cDNA prepared by RNA extraction and subsequent reverse transcription served as the template for sequencing. Clones were sequenced by immunoSEQ multiplex PCR, and TCRdb holds only the in-frame ones, with some missing. The table lists 80,000 to 100,000 clones, roughly 40% of them singletons. The sequencing used CD8+ T cells sorted from blood, collected at week 24, from a patient treated with tofacitinib. These receptors were collected from a human donor with alopecia areata.

Only a few counts were recorded for this clone. V is TRBV19 and J is TRBJ2-6, with a weak D call TRBD1 (5 bases). This CDR3 is built from 18 residues. V dropped 3 bases and J dropped 1 base, with 16 bases sitting between them. Germline-derived CDR1 and CDR2 are LNHDA and SQIVND (reference sequence). CDR3 bases: TGTGCCAGTAGTATCCCTCCTGGACATTCATCTGGGGCCAACGTCCTGACTTTC. Translating gives CASSIPPGHSSGANVLTF.

In its sample, this clone was seen a few times. The chain combines TRBV5-6 with TRBJ2-1; TRBD1 agrees at 8 bases. This CDR3 is 12 amino acids long. CDR1 SGHDT and CDR2 YYEEEE come from the germline V gene. V shed 4 bases, J shed 10 bases, and the junction held 4 bases outside the gene matches. This chain's CDR3 is CASSQGAREQFF. CDR3 nucleotide sequence: TGTGCCAGCAGCCAGGGGGCTCGGGAGCAGTTCTTC.

This chain uses TRBV13 with TRBJ2-7; 7 nucleotides line up with TRBD2. The germline CDR1 and CDR2 sequences are PRHDT and FYEKMQ (reference sequence). V was clipped by 3 bases and J by 7 bases; unmatched bases: 6. The CDR3 contains 13 residues. In DNA, the CDR3 is TGTGCCAGCAGCTTGGGGACTACGGGGGAGCAGTACTTC. Amino acids: CASSLGTTGEQYF.

This clone was counted only a few times. The rearrangement joins TRBV27 to TRBJ2-7, with TRBD1 matching 9 bases. This CDR3 comprises 15 residues. V lost 2 bases, J lost 2 bases, and 4 bases stayed unmatched. Germline V gene sequence: CDR1 MNHEY, CDR2 SMNVEV (reference sequence). CDR3 sequence (DNA): TGTGCCAGCAGTTTACGACAGGGGGTTCCCTACGAGCAGTACTTC. Translating gives CASSLRQGVPYEQYF.

V is TRBV29-1 and J is TRBJ1-1, with D hard to call. From germline, CDR1 is SQVTM and CDR2 ANQGSEA. The CDR3 spans 15 residues. Trimming took 7 bases from V and 4 from J, leaving 22 bases between them. The CDR3 sequence is CSGNNLPPFLTEAFF. CDR3 coding DNA: TGCAGCGGTAATAACCTCCCTCCTTTCCTCACTGAAGCTTTCTTT.

This chain joins TRBV4-3 and TRBJ1-2; TRBD1 matches 10 bases. Germline V lookup: CDR1 LGHNA, CDR2 YSLEER. CDR3 length: 15 residues. Losses at the gene ends were 1 base for V and 6 bases for J; bases not matched to a gene: 5. The CDR3 reads CASSQAWDRGHGYTF. Here the CDR3 DNA reads TGCGCCAGCAGCCAAGCCTGGGACAGGGGCCATGGCTACACCTTC.

This clone was picked up a small number of times. The V gene is TRBV29-1, the J gene TRBJ2-1; 7 bases are shared with TRBD1. There are 15 residues in the CDR3. Trimming took 6 bases from V and 6 from J; bases not matched to a gene: 14. Per germline, CDR1 SQVTM and CDR2 ANQGSEA. The CDR3 loop reads CSVQHRDRYPNEQFF. The CDR3 coding sequence is TGCAGCGTCCAACACCGGGACAGATACCCCAATGAGCAGTTCTTC.

This clone showed up just a few times. The chain has TRBV29-1 and TRBJ2-7; 9 bases align to TRBD1. This CDR3 comprises 13 residues. J gave up 1 base and V 4 bases, and 2 bases lay outside the gene matches. Germline assignment: CDR1 SQVTM and CDR2 ANQGSEA. The CDR3 here is CSVVGTGSYEQYF. CDR3 bases: TGCAGCGTTGTTGGGACAGGGTCCTACGAGCAGTACTTC.

The gene calls are TRBV25-1 and TRBJ1-2; 7 bases match TRBD1. The V and J ends lost 5 bases and 8 bases, in that order; junction bases with no gene match: 5. Germline V gene sequence: CDR1 MGHDK, CDR2 SYGVNS. The CDR3 is made up of 12 amino acids. The CDR3 DNA is TGTGCCAGCAGTAAAACAGGGGACGGCTACACCTTC. Amino acids: CASSKTGDGYTF.

The rearrangement links TRBV9 to TRBJ2-5; perhaps D is TRBD1 or TRBD2 (6 bases each). V was cut by 3 bases and J by 0 bases, with 15 bases left in between. The CDR3 contains 16 residues. CDR1 and CDR2 from the germline V gene are SGDLS and YYNGEE. This chain's CDR3 is CASSAGGLGNQETQYF. CDR3 coding DNA: TGTGCCAGCAGCGCCGGGGGCTTAGGGAACCAAGAGACCCAGTACTTC.

For the CDR3, the DNA is TGTGCCAGCAGCTTAGCAGGAGGTATGGATGTGATCTACGAGCAGTACTTC. Its translation: CASSLAGGMDVIYEQYF. This chain links TRBV7-9 with TRBJ2-7, with D tentatively TRBD2 (5 bases). The CDR3 totals 17 residues. The germline V gene has CDR1 SEHNR and CDR2 FQNEAQ (reference sequence). The germline V and J ends were trimmed by 0 bases and 3 bases, with 18 bases remaining between them.